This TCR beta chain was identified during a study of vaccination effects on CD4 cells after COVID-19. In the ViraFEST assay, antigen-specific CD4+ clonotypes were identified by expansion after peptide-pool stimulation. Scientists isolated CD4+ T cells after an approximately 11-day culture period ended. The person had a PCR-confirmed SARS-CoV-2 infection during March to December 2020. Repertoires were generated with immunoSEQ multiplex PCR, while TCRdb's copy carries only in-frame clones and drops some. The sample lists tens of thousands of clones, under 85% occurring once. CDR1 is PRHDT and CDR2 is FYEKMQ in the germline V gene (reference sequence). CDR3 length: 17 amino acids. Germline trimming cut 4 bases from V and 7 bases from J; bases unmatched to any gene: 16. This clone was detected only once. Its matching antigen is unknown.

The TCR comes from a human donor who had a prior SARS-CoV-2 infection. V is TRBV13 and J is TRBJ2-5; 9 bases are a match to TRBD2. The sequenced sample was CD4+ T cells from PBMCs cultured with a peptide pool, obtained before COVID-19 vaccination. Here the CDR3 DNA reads TGTGCCAGCAGCTCCCTCCAGAGGCGGGGGGGGCGTGGGACCCAGTACTTC. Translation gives CASSSLQRRGGRGTQYF.